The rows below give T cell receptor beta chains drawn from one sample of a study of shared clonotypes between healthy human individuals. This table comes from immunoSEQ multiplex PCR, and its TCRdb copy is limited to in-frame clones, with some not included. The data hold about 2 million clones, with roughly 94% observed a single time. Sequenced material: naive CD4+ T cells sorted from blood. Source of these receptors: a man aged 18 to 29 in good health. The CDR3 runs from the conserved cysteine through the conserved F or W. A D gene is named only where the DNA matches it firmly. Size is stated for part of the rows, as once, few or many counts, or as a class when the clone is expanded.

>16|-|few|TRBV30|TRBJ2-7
CAWSQKGRELSYEQYF
TGTGCCTGGAGTCAAAAGGGCAGGGAACTCTCCTACGAGCAGTACTTC
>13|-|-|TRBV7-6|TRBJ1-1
CASSNTGNTEAFF
TGTGCCAGCAGCAACACGGGGAACACTGAAGCTTTCTTT
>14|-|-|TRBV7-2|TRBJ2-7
CATSMGTSSYEQYF
TGTGCCACCTCGATGGGGACCAGCTCCTACGAGCAGTACTTC
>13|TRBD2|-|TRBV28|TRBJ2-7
CASTTGTRYEQYF
TGTGCCAGCACCACCGGGACTAGATACGAGCAGTACTTC
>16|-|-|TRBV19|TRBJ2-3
CASSMGQGAGTDTQYF
TGTGCCAGTAGTATGGGACAAGGAGCGGGGACAGATACGCAGTATTTT
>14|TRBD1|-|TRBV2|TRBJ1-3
CASREQGARNTIYF
TGTGCCAGCAGAGAACAGGGGGCACGGAACACCATATATTTT
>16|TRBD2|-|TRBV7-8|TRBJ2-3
CASSPSGSGTGDTQYF
TGTGCCAGCAGCCCTAGTGGGAGCGGGACGGGAGATACGCAGTATTTT
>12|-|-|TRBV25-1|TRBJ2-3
CASSWATDTQYF
TGTGCCAGCAGCTGGGCTACAGATACGCAGTATTTT
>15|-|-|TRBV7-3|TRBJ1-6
CASSESSSYNSPLHF
TGTGCCAGCAGCGAGTCGAGCTCCTATAATTCACCCCTCCACTTT
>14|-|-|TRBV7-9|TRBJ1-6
CASSQADPYSPLHF
TGTGCCAGCAGTCAGGCAGACCCTTATTCACCCCTCCACTTT
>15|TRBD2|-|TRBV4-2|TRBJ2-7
CASSQMTSGGYEQYF
TGTGCCAGCAGCCAGATGACTAGCGGGGGGTACGAGCAGTACTTC
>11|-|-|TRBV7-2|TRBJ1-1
CASSFVVEAFF
TGTGCCAGCAGCTTTGTGGTTGAAGCTTTCTTT
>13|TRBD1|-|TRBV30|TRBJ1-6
CACLGQGGSPLHF
TGTGCCTGCCTGGGACAGGGGGGTTCACCCCTCCACTTT
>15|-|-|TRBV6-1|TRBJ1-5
CASSRPFGPNQPQHF
TGTGCCAGCAGCCGGCCTTTCGGGCCAAATCAGCCCCAGCATTTT
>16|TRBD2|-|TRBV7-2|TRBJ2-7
CASSLEGTSGAYEQYF
TGTGCCAGCAGCTTAGAGGGGACTAGCGGGGCCTACGAGCAGTACTTC
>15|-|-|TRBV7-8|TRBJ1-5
CASSKEGNSNQPQHF
TGTGCCAGCAGCAAAGAAGGAAATAGCAATCAGCCCCAGCATTTT
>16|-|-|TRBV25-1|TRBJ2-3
CASSEQGILPTDTQYF
TGTGCCAGCAGTGAACAAGGTATTCTACCCACAGATACGCAGTATTTT
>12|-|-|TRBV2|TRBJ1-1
CASSEERTEAFF
TGTGCCAGCAGTGAAGAGAGAACTGAAGCTTTCTTT
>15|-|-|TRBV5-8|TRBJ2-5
CASSPRQGGFETQYF
TGTGCCAGCAGCCCCCGACAGGGAGGTTTTGAGACCCAGTACTTC
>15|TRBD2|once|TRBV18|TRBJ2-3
CASSPLAGAADTQYF
TGTGCCAGCTCACCATTAGCGGGAGCGGCAGATACGCAGTATTTT
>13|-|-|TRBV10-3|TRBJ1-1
CAIRGQENTEAFF
TGTGCCATCAGGGGACAAGAGAACACTGAAGCTTTCTTT
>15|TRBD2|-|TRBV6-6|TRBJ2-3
CASSYREGGADTQYF
TGTGCCAGCAGTTATCGGGAGGGGGGCGCAGATACGCAGTATTTT
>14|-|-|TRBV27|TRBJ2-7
CASRRGGGIYEQYF
TGTGCCAGCAGGAGGGGAGGGGGAATCTACGAGCAGTACTTC
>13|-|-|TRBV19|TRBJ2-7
CASSTQGAYEQYF
TGTGCCAGTAGTACCCAGGGAGCCTACGAGCAGTACTTC
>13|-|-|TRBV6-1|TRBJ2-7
CASRATTTREQYF
TGTGCCAGCAGGGCTACTACTACGCGGGAGCAGTACTTC
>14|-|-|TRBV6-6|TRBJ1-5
CASSYAGSNQPQHF
TGTGCCAGCAGTTACGCGGGTAGCAATCAGCCCCAGCATTTT
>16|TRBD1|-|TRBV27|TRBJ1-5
CASSTGQGGHNQPQHF
TGTGCCAGCAGTACCGGACAGGGAGGGCACAATCAGCCCCAGCATTTT
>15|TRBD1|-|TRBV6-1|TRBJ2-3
CASSVRDRYTDTQYF
TGTGCCAGCAGTGTCCGGGACAGGTACACAGATACGCAGTATTTT
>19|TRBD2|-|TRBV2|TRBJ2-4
CASSSGTSGSSLAKNIQYF
TGTGCCAGCAGTTCCGGGACTAGCGGGAGTTCACTAGCCAAAAACATTCAGTACTTC